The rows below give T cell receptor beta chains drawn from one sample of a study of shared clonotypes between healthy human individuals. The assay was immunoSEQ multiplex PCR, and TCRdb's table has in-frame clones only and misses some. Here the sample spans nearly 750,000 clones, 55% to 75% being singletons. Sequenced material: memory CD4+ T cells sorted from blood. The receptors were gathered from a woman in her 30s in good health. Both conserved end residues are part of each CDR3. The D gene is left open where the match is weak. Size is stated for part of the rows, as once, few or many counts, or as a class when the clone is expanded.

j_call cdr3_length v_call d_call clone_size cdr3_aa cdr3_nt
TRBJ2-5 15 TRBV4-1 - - CASSRGGGQQETQYF TGCGCCAGCAGCCGGGGAGGGGGGCAGCAAGAGACCCAGTACTTC
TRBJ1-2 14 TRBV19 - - CASRPADSRYGYTF TGTGCCAGTAGACCAGCGGACAGCCGCTATGGCTACACCTTC
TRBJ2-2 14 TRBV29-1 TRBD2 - CSVGTSGNTGELFF TGCAGCGTTGGGACTAGCGGTAACACCGGGGAGCTGTTTTTT
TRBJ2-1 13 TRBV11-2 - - CASSSQRDNEQFF TGTGCCAGCAGCTCCCAGCGGGACAATGAGCAGTTCTTC
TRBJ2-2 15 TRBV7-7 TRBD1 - CASSPDRRNTGELFF TGTGCCAGCAGCCCGGACAGGAGGAACACCGGGGAGCTGTTTTTT
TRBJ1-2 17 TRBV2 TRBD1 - CASSKQGATPANYGYTF TGTGCCAGCAGTAAACAGGGGGCAACCCCAGCTAACTATGGCTACACCTTC
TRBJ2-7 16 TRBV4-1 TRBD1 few CASSHAGTGGSYEQYF TGCGCCAGCAGCCATGCCGGGACAGGGGGGTCCTACGAGCAGTACTTC
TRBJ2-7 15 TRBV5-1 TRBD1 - CASSYSGTGGFEQYF TGCGCCAGCAGCTACTCCGGGACAGGGGGTTTCGAGCAGTACTTC
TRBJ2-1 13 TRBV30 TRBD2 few CAWKSGIYNEQFF TGTGCCTGGAAGAGCGGGATTTACAATGAGCAGTTCTTC
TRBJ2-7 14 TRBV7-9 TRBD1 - CASSLGQGFYEQYF TGTGCCAGCAGCCTGGGACAGGGTTTCTACGAGCAGTACTTC
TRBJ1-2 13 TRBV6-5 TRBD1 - CASRLQGNYGYTF TGTGCCAGCAGATTACAGGGGAACTATGGCTACACCTTC
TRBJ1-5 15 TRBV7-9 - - CASSLAGAEDYRLHF TGTGCCAGCAGCTTAGCGGGGGCCGAGGATTATCGGTTGCATTTT
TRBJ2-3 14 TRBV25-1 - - CASSGARGTDTQYF TGTGCCAGCAGCGGGGCGCGAGGCACAGATACGCAGTATTTT
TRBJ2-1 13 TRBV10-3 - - CAISGDSGAEQFF TGTGCCATCAGTGGGGACTCGGGGGCTGAGCAGTTCTTC
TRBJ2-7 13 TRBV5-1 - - CASSDSGSYEQYF TGCGCCAGCAGCGACAGTGGCTCCTACGAGCAGTACTTC
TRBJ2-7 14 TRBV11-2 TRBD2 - CASSLALAGVEQYF TGTGCCAGCAGCTTAGCGTTAGCGGGAGTGGAGCAGTACTTC
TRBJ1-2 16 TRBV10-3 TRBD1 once CAISESRGETGSGYTF TGTGCCATCAGTGAGTCCAGGGGGGAGACAGGGTCTGGCTACACCTTC
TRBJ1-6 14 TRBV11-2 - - CASSAWGKDSPLHF TGTGCCAGCAGCGCCTGGGGAAAGGATTCACCCCTCCACTTT
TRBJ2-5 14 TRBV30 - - CAWSVRGTQETQYF TGTGCCTGGAGTGTACGCGGGACCCAAGAGACCCAGTACTTC
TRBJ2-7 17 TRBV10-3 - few CAISESFAGPSSYEQYF TGTGCCATCAGTGAGTCATTCGCAGGGCCTAGCTCCTACGAGCAGTACTTC
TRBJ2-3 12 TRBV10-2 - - CASNSLTDTQYF TGCGCCAGCAATAGCTTGACAGATACGCAGTATTTT
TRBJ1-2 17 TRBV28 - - CASYTQTTGFESRGYTF TGTGCCAGCTACACACAGACGACCGGTTTCGAGAGTCGTGGCTACACCTTC
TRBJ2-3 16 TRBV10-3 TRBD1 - CATNTPGQGSTDTQYF TGTGCCACCAATACCCCGGGACAGGGGAGCACAGATACGCAGTATTTT
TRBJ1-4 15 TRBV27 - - CASRRGRYVDEKLFF TGTGCCAGCAGAAGGGGTCGGTATGTGGATGAAAAACTGTTTTTT
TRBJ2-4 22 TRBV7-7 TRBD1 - CASSLKRLEDRRFDPGQNIQYF TGTGCCAGCAGCTTAAAAAGGTTAGAGGACAGGCGGTTTGATCCCGGCCAAAACATTCAGTACTTC
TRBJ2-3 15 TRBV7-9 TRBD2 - CASSLTSGGTDTQYF TGTGCCAGCAGCTTGACTAGCGGGGGCACAGATACGCAGTATTTT
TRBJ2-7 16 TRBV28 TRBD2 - CASTPGGLADSYEQYF TGTGCCAGCACCCCCGGAGGACTAGCGGATTCCTACGAGCAGTACTTC
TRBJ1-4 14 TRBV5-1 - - CASSLEQINEKLFF TGCGCCAGCAGCTTGGAACAGATAAATGAAAAACTGTTTTTT
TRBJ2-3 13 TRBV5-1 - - CASTEGGGDTQYF TGCGCCAGCACGGAGGGCGGTGGGGATACGCAGTATTTT
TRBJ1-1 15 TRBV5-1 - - CASSSVRGLNTEAFF TGCGCCAGCAGCTCCGTCCGGGGCTTGAACACTGAAGCTTTCTTT
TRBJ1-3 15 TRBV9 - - CASSPQMASGNTIYF TGTGCCAGCAGCCCTCAAATGGCATCGGGAAACACCATATATTTT
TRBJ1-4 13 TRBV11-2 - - CASSLDRWGTLFF TGTGCCAGCAGCTTAGATCGGTGGGGGACATTGTTTTTT
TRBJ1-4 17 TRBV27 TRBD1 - CASSSTPQGGRGEKLFF TGTGCCAGCAGTTCCACCCCCCAGGGGGGTAGAGGGGAAAAACTGTTTTTT
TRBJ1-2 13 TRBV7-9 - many CASSLGVYYGYTF TGTGCCAGCAGCTTAGGGGTATACTATGGCTACACCTTC
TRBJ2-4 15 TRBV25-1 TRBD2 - CASSEYGLDKNIQYF TGTGCCAGCAGTGAATACGGACTAGACAAAAACATTCAGTACTTC
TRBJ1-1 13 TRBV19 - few CASSIPGASEAFF TGTGCCAGTAGTATACCGGGAGCATCTGAAGCTTTCTTT
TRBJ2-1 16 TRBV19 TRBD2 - CASSIIGLAGVDEQFF TGTGCCAGTAGTATCATCGGACTAGCGGGAGTAGATGAGCAGTTCTTC
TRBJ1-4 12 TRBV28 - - CASSLVNEKLFF TGTGCCAGCAGTTTAGTTAATGAAAAACTGTTTTTT
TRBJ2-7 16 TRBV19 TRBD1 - CAFCWDREFNSYEQYF TGTGCCTTCTGTTGGGACAGGGAATTTAACTCCTACGAGCAGTACTTC
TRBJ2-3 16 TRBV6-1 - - CASSELNLGAADTQYF TGTGCCAGCAGTGAACTGAATCTTGGGGCAGCAGATACGCAGTATTTT
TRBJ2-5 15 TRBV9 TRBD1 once CASSVDTGAGETQYF TGTGCCAGCAGCGTAGATACAGGGGCGGGAGAGACCCAGTACTTC
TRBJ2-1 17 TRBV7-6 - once CASSRLSAVGTHNEQFF TGTGCCAGCAGTCGACTTAGTGCTGTCGGGACCCACAATGAGCAGTTCTTC